This T cell receptor (beta chain) was identified during a study of regulatory T cells in long-lasting Graves disease. Study in general: Patients met the persistent Graves' disease definition after over 5 years of antithyroid drugs with positive TSH receptor antibodies.

Study results and caveats: Accuracy may have been reduced by the small sample size.

The ends were cut back, 7 bases at V and 1 base at J, with 7 bases in the middle. The CDR3 consists of 12 residues. The germline CDR1 and CDR2 sequences are MDHEN and SYDVKM. In building TCR beta libraries, iRepertoire HTBI primers were used together with Arm-PCR of CDR3 regions. Using its own MiXCR run on the multiplex PCR reads, TCRdb lists one record per CDR3 protein. The sample includes about half a million distinct CDR3 sequences, about 20% of them seen just once. The time point is: persistent/refractory GD, antithyroid drugs over 5 years with positive TRAb. Extracted RNA from PBMCs served as the source of the TCR library. This clonotype occurred many times. Its target is unknown.

Specimen: peripheral blood mononuclear cells (PBMCs), collected when the disease was refractory, from a patient treated with antithyroid drugs. This receptor was obtained from a female donor with Graves disease. The rearrangement joins TRBV28 to TRBJ1-1, with no clear D. CDR3 bases: TGTGCCAGCACCTACGCGAACACTGAAGCTTTCTTT. This codes for CASTYANTEAFF.